A single sample gave rise to the 20 T cell receptor beta chains below, sequenced in a study of response to subunit inactivated influenza vaccine. MiXCR, applied by TCRdb to the RT-PCR reads, yields one record per CDR3 protein. This table holds approximately 500,000 distinct CDR3 sequences, 20% to 25% found once. This same sample was also part of a study on T cells expressing NK-cell markers. As that report states: Libraries used 5'RACE template switching adding universal primer site and UMIs.

Source: CD4+ T cells sorted from PBMCs, taken roughly 13 days after vaccination. The receptors here all came from a man aged 50 to 59 who received an inactivated influenza vaccine.

This clonotype was picked up a small number of times. This sequence joins TRBV20-1 and TRBJ2-2; 11 positions match TRBD1. Germline V gene sequence: CDR1 DFQATT, CDR2 SNEGSKA (reference sequence). This CDR3 has 16 amino acids. After removal of 6 bases from V and 2 bases from J, the junction contained 8 bases not matched to a gene. The CDR3 DNA sequence: TGCAGTGCAATCCGGGACAGGGGGTCTAACACCGGGGAGCTGTTTTTT. Protein product: CSAIRDRGSNTGELFF.

The V gene is TRBV29-1, the J gene TRBJ1-2; 7 nucleotides align to TRBD1. The CDR3 totals 14 residues. Germline V gives CDR1 SQVTM, CDR2 ANQGSEA. J lost 7 bases, V lost 1 base, and 9 bases had no gene match. The CDR3: CSVEGYRGISGYTF. In DNA form, the CDR3 reads TGCAGCGTTGAAGGTTACAGGGGAATTAGTGGCTACACCTTC.

The rearrangement links TRBV20-1 to TRBJ2-1, with D possibly TRBD2 on 5 matching bases. Trimming stripped 6 bases from V and 7 bases from J, with 19 bases between. CDR3 length equals 14 residues. Germline V gene lookup returns CDR1 DFQATT and CDR2 SNEGSKA (reference sequence). The CDR3 DNA reads as TGCAGTGCCCTCCACCCCTCTAGGGAGAATGAGCAGTTCTTC. Protein: CSALHPSRENEQFF.

This clonotype has at least ten counts. The genes are TRBV12-3 or TRBV12-4 and TRBJ2-4, with 8 nucleotides matching TRBD1. J was trimmed by 6 bases and V by 3 bases; bases with no gene match: 4. The CDR3 contains 14 residues. CDR3 amino acids: CASSFFRGRNIQYF. The DNA for the CDR3 is TGTGCCAGCAGTTTCTTCAGGGGGCGAAACATTCAGTACTTC.

This clonotype was counted at least ten times. The chain carries TRBV7-8 and TRBJ2-1, with 12 bases fitting TRBD2. Per germline, CDR1 SGHVS and CDR2 FQNEAQ. Trimming cost V 0 bases and J 7 bases; bases outside gene matches: 7. This CDR3 contains 17 residues. CDR3 sequence (DNA): TGTGCCAGCAGCTTAGCCACACTAGCGGGGGGTTGGAATGAGCAGTTCTTC. This encodes CASSLATLAGGWNEQFF. The whole variable domain, filled in from reference TRBV7-8 and TRBJ2-1, reads GAGVSQSPRYKVAKRGQDVALRCDPISGHVSLFWYQQALGQGPEFLTYFQNEAQLDKSGLPSDRFFAERPEGSVSTLKIQRTQQEDSAVYLCASSLATLAGGWNEQFFGPGTRLTVL.

J is TRBJ2-1 and V is TRBV11-2; 7 nucleotides align to TRBD1. CDR3 length: 17 residues. The trim removed 0 bases at V and 5 bases at J, leaving 10 bases unmatched. Germline V gene data show CDR1 as SGHAT and CDR2 as FQNNGV. CDR3 residues: CASSLDLERGLNNEQFF. CDR3 DNA sequence: TGTGCCAGCAGCTTAGATCTCGAAAGGGGGCTAAACAATGAGCAGTTCTTC.

The gene calls are TRBV7-3 and TRBJ2-3; maybe TRBD2 (6 bases). The CDR3 is 14 amino acids. The germline V gene has CDR1 SGHTA and CDR2 FQGTGA. The germline V and J ends were trimmed by 2 bases and 2 bases, with 8 bases remaining between them. The CDR3 DNA reads as TGTGCCAGCAGCTTAGCGCGGGACACAGATACGCAGTATTTT. Protein product: CASSLARDTDTQYF.

V gene TRBV5-1 combines with J gene TRBJ2-4; 7 bases agree with TRBD1. The germline CDR1 and CDR2 sequences are SGHRS and YFSETQ. The CDR3 consists of 16 residues. Germline trimming cut 4 bases from V and 0 bases from J; bases unmatched to any gene: 7. The DNA of the CDR3 is TGCGCCAGCAGCCTACAGGGGACCTTAGCCAAAAACATTCAGTACTTC. Protein product: CASSLQGTLAKNIQYF.

V is TRBV20-1 and J is TRBJ2-3; TRBD1 agrees at 11 bases. There are 13 residues in the CDR3. Trimming removed 6 bases from V and 5 bases from J; junction bases left unmatched: 4. CDR1 is DFQATT, CDR2 SNEGSKA, per germline (reference sequence). The CDR3 coding sequence is TGCAGTGCGAGGGGGACAGGGGGAGATACGCAGTATTTT. Translating it yields CSARGTGGDTQYF.

Notes on this clonotype: Relative to the germline gene, one junction end is altered; a read error may explain this. This sequence joins TRBV29-1 and TRBJ2-3, with D perhaps matching TRBD2 (6 bases). The CDR3 runs 13 residues. CDR1 is SQVTM and CDR2 is ANQGSEA in the germline V gene. CDR3 sequence (DNA): TGCAGCGGGGCGGGAACTAGCACAGATGCGCAGTATTTT. This sequence encodes CSGAGTSTDAQYF.

The chain has TRBV3-1 and TRBJ1-4; D is unresolved. Trimming stripped 4 bases from V and 0 bases from J, with 12 bases between. The germline V gene has CDR1 LGHDT and CDR2 YNNKEL (reference sequence). The CDR3 runs to 16 residues. The DNA for the CDR3 is TGTGCCAGCAGCCCCGGTGGGGTTGCAACTAATGAAAAACTGTTTTTT. Its protein is CASSPGGVATNEKLFF.

This clonotype has just a few counts. The J gene is TRBJ2-2, the V gene TRBV4-3; tentatively, D is TRBD1 (6 bases). The CDR3 covers 16 residues. CDR1 LGHNA and CDR2 YSLEER come from the germline V gene. V gave up 4 bases and J gave up 6 bases, with 18 bases separating them. CDR3 residues: CASSRQKGEPAGELFF. The CDR3, as DNA: TGCGCCAGCAGCCGACAAAAGGGGGAGCCGGCCGGGGAGCTGTTTTTT.

This clonotype was seen only a few times. The CDR3: CASTAKETQYF. CDR3 nucleotide sequence: TGTGCCAGCACCGCAAAAGAGACCCAGTACTTC. The rearrangement uses TRBV12-3 or TRBV12-4 and TRBJ2-5; D not resolved. This CDR3 region has 11 residues. Deletions cut 7 bases from V and 3 bases from J, with 6 bases between.

This clonotype has more than one count but fewer than ten. The J gene is TRBJ2-1, the V gene TRBV5-1; D perhaps matches TRBD2 (6 bases). The CDR3 contains 14 residues. Germline V CDR1 and CDR2: SGHRS, YFSETQ. Trimming removed 1 base from V and 7 bases from J, with 12 bases in between. The DNA of the CDR3 is TGCGCCAGCAGCTTGCGGGAGCTGATAAATGAGCAGTTCTTC. Protein: CASSLRELINEQFF.

The chain employs TRBV28 and TRBJ2-6; no definite D call. Germline V gene data show CDR1 as MDHEN and CDR2 as SYDVKM. CDR3 length equals 14 residues. V was cut by 4 bases and J by 2 bases, with 6 bases left in between. The CDR3 bases are TGTGCCAGCAGTTCCTATACTGGGGCCAACGTCCTGACTTTC. Encoded protein: CASSSYTGANVLTF.

The rearrangement joins TRBV20-1 to TRBJ1-1; tentative D call: TRBD1 (5 bases). V lost 1 base and J 4 bases, leaving 13 bases between the germline ends. Germline CDR1 reads DFQATT; CDR2 reads SNEGSKA (reference sequence). This CDR3 is built from 14 residues. The CDR3 sequence is CSARAPQGGTEAFF. CDR3 bases: TGCAGTGCTAGAGCTCCCCAGGGAGGCACTGAAGCTTTCTTT.

This clonotype was seen a few times. V gene TRBV15 combines with J gene TRBJ2-1; D uncertain. The germline V gene has CDR1 LNHNV and CDR2 YYDKDF (reference sequence). The length of the CDR3 is 16 residues. V lost 0 bases to trimming and J lost 4 bases, with 13 bases between them. CDR3 sequence (DNA): TGTGCCACCAGCAGAGAAAGCTTATTCCCATACAATGAGCAGTTCTTC. Amino acid sequence: CATSRESLFPYNEQFF. Full variable domain (missing parts from reference TRBV15 and TRBJ2-1): DAMVIQNPRYQVTQFGKPVTLSCSQTLNHNVMYWYQQKSSQAPKLLFHYYDKDFNNEADTPDNFQSRRPNTSFCFLDIRSPGLGDTAMYLCATSRESLFPYNEQFFGPGTRLTVL.

The V call is TRBV7-2, the J call TRBJ2-5; 7 bases line up with TRBD1. Germline V gives CDR1 SGHTA, CDR2 FQGNSA. The V and J ends lost 5 bases and 0 bases, in that order; junction bases with no gene match: 3. The CDR3 has 14 amino acids. CDR3 in DNA: TGTGCCAGCAGCCACAGGGGTAACCAAGAGACCCAGTACTTC. It specifies CASSHRGNQETQYF. The full variable domain, its missing parts supplied by reference TRBV7-2 and TRBJ2-5, is GAGVSQSPSNKVTEKGKDVELRCDPISGHTALYWYRQSLGQGLEFLIYFQGNSAPDKSGLPSDRFSAERTGGSVSTLTIQRTQQEDSAVYLCASSHRGNQETQYFGPGTRLLVL.

The chain couples TRBV4-3 to TRBJ2-7; TRBD2 matches 7 bases. V shed 4 bases and J 6 bases; nucleotides not matched to a gene: 6. This CDR3 is 13 amino acids long. Germline V gene sequence: CDR1 LGHNA, CDR2 YSLEER. The CDR3 sequence: CASSRRGGTEQYF. CDR3 bases: TGCGCCAGCAGCCGGAGGGGAGGGACCGAGCAGTACTTC.

This clonotype was seen a handful of times. This chain links TRBV20-1 with TRBJ2-5; tentative D call: TRBD2 (6 bases). There are 15 residues in the CDR3. The germline gives CDR1 DFQATT, CDR2 SNEGSKA (reference sequence). Trimming removed 5 bases at V and 4 bases at J, with 20 bases between. CDR3 in amino acids: CSAPPAALAGETQYF. The DNA for the CDR3 is TGCAGTGCTCCCCCCGCGGCACTAGCTGGAGAGACCCAGTACTTC.